This is a list of T cell receptor beta chains from one sample in a study of shared clonotypes between healthy human individuals. Only in-frame clones appear in the TCRdb table, and some are missing; sequencing was by immunoSEQ multiplex PCR. Here the sample spans about 2.4 million clones, more than 90% being singletons. The source material was naive CD4+ T cells sorted from blood. Source of these receptors: a man between 18 and 29 years old in good health. The CDR3 runs from the conserved cysteine through the conserved F or W. Each record gives: CDR3 protein, CDR3 DNA, V gene, D gene, J gene, clone size, CDR3 length. The D gene is left open where the match is weak. Not all rows give a size; the values are once, few, many and, for expanded clones, a class.

CDR3 protein: CASSKIGAPQPQHF; CDR3 DNA: TGTGCCAGCAGCAAAATTGGGGCTCCTCAGCCCCAGCATTTT; V gene: TRBV21-1; D gene: NA; J gene: TRBJ1-5; clone size: NA; CDR3 length: 14
CDR3 protein: CASSLGRGRYNEQFF; CDR3 DNA: TGTGCCAGCAGCTTGGGCCGAGGACGGTACAATGAGCAGTTCTTC; V gene: TRBV5-6; D gene: NA; J gene: TRBJ2-1; clone size: NA; CDR3 length: 15
CDR3 protein: CSVEVGRNYGYTF; CDR3 DNA: TGCAGCGTTGAAGTCGGCAGGAACTATGGCTACACCTTC; V gene: TRBV29-1; D gene: NA; J gene: TRBJ1-2; clone size: NA; CDR3 length: 13
CDR3 protein: CASSLEDISTDTQYF; CDR3 DNA: TGTGCCAGCAGCTTAGAAGACATAAGCACAGATACGCAGTATTTT; V gene: TRBV7-9; D gene: NA; J gene: TRBJ2-3; clone size: once; CDR3 length: 15
CDR3 protein: CSAPTGANTGELFF; CDR3 DNA: TGCAGCGCCCCGACAGGGGCGAACACCGGGGAGCTGTTTTTT; V gene: TRBV29-1; D gene: TRBD1; J gene: TRBJ2-2; clone size: NA; CDR3 length: 14
CDR3 protein: CASRSGKDYEQYF; CDR3 DNA: TGTGCCAGCCGGTCAGGGAAGGACTACGAGCAGTACTTC; V gene: TRBV28; D gene: NA; J gene: TRBJ2-7; clone size: NA; CDR3 length: 13
CDR3 protein: CASGLALAGVTNEQFF; CDR3 DNA: TGTGCTAGTGGTTTGGCATTAGCGGGAGTAACGAATGAGCAGTTCTTC; V gene: TRBV12-5; D gene: TRBD2; J gene: TRBJ2-1; clone size: NA; CDR3 length: 16
CDR3 protein: CAISGQDYGYTF; CDR3 DNA: TGTGCCATCAGTGGACAGGATTATGGCTACACCTTC; V gene: TRBV10-3; D gene: NA; J gene: TRBJ1-2; clone size: NA; CDR3 length: 12
CDR3 protein: CASSRGYEQYF; CDR3 DNA: TGCGCCAGCAGCCGGGGCTACGAGCAGTACTTC; V gene: TRBV4-1; D gene: NA; J gene: TRBJ2-7; clone size: NA; CDR3 length: 11
CDR3 protein: CASSQEVSANTGELFF; CDR3 DNA: TGCGCCAGCAGCCAAGAAGTTTCCGCGAACACCGGGGAGCTGTTTTTT; V gene: TRBV4-1; D gene: NA; J gene: TRBJ2-2; clone size: NA; CDR3 length: 16
CDR3 protein: CASSLGVNRQFF; CDR3 DNA: TGTGCCAGCAGCTTAGGGGTTAATCGCCAGTTCTTC; V gene: TRBV7-2; D gene: NA; J gene: TRBJ2-1; clone size: once; CDR3 length: 12
CDR3 protein: CAMRSGGTDTQYF; CDR3 DNA: TGTGCCATGAGGAGCGGGGGAACAGATACGCAGTATTTT; V gene: TRBV28; D gene: TRBD2; J gene: TRBJ2-3; clone size: NA; CDR3 length: 13
CDR3 protein: CAISENLAGAIYEQYF; CDR3 DNA: TGTGCCATCAGTGAGAACCTAGCGGGAGCGATCTACGAGCAGTACTTC; V gene: TRBV10-3; D gene: TRBD2; J gene: TRBJ2-7; clone size: NA; CDR3 length: 16
CDR3 protein: CASSYREDNSPLHF; CDR3 DNA: TGTGCCAGCAGTTACAGGGAAGATAATTCACCCCTCCACTTT; V gene: TRBV6-6; D gene: NA; J gene: TRBJ1-6; clone size: few; CDR3 length: 14
CDR3 protein: CASSELPPGGAHQPQHF; CDR3 DNA: TGTGCCAGCAGCGAATTACCCCCGGGGGGGGCCCATCAGCCCCAGCATTTT; V gene: TRBV11-3; D gene: NA; J gene: TRBJ1-5; clone size: NA; CDR3 length: 17
CDR3 protein: CASLERGEQFF; CDR3 DNA: TGTGCCAGCCTCGAGCGGGGTGAGCAGTTCTTC; V gene: TRBV2; D gene: TRBD2; J gene: TRBJ2-1; clone size: NA; CDR3 length: 11
CDR3 protein: CASSPKGTAQETQYF; CDR3 DNA: TGTGCCAGCAGCCCAAAGGGGACAGCACAAGAGACCCAGTACTTC; V gene: TRBV7-9; D gene: TRBD1; J gene: TRBJ2-5; clone size: NA; CDR3 length: 15
CDR3 protein: CAWSVDPPNTGELFF; CDR3 DNA: TGTGCCTGGAGTGTTGACCCGCCAAACACCGGGGAGCTGTTTTTT; V gene: TRBV30; D gene: NA; J gene: TRBJ2-2; clone size: once; CDR3 length: 15
CDR3 protein: CASGTGGGSYEQYF; CDR3 DNA: TGTGCCAGCGGGACAGGGGGCGGTAGCTACGAGCAGTACTTC; V gene: TRBV6-1; D gene: TRBD1; J gene: TRBJ2-7; clone size: NA; CDR3 length: 14
CDR3 protein: CAISLQGQTSGNTIYF; CDR3 DNA: TGTGCCATCAGCCTACAGGGCCAAACCTCTGGAAACACCATATATTTT; V gene: TRBV10-3; D gene: NA; J gene: TRBJ1-3; clone size: NA; CDR3 length: 16
CDR3 protein: CASSFYSKQETQYF; CDR3 DNA: TGTGCCAGCAGCTTCTACAGTAAGCAAGAGACCCAGTACTTC; V gene: TRBV7-8; D gene: NA; J gene: TRBJ2-5; clone size: once; CDR3 length: 14
CDR3 protein: CASSDLPGPRTGELFF; CDR3 DNA: TGTGCCAGCAGCGATCTTCCGGGTCCCAGGACCGGGGAGCTGTTTTTT; V gene: TRBV9; D gene: NA; J gene: TRBJ2-2; clone size: NA; CDR3 length: 16
CDR3 protein: CATNPGQGVIEAFF; CDR3 DNA: TGTGCCACCAACCCTGGACAGGGGGTCATTGAAGCTTTCTTT; V gene: TRBV10-3; D gene: TRBD1; J gene: TRBJ1-1; clone size: few; CDR3 length: 14
CDR3 protein: CASSQRGAFYEQYF; CDR3 DNA: TGTGCCAGTAGTCAGCGGGGGGCCTTCTACGAGCAGTACTTC; V gene: TRBV19; D gene: TRBD2; J gene: TRBJ2-7; clone size: NA; CDR3 length: 14
CDR3 protein: CASSRGQGAYNSPLHF; CDR3 DNA: TGCGCCAGCAGCCGGGGACAGGGGGCCTATAATTCACCCCTCCACTTT; V gene: TRBV5-1; D gene: TRBD1; J gene: TRBJ1-6; clone size: NA; CDR3 length: 16
CDR3 protein: CASSATGGYGYTF; CDR3 DNA: TGTGCCAGCAGCGCTACAGGGGGTTATGGCTACACCTTC; V gene: TRBV9; D gene: TRBD1; J gene: TRBJ1-2; clone size: NA; CDR3 length: 13
CDR3 protein: CASSGTSGGPGEQYF; CDR3 DNA: TGCGCCAGCAGCGGGACTAGCGGGGGACCAGGGGAGCAGTACTTC; V gene: TRBV5-1; D gene: TRBD2; J gene: TRBJ2-7; clone size: once; CDR3 length: 15
CDR3 protein: CASSLGTTTYNEQFF; CDR3 DNA: TGTGCCAGCAGCTTAGGGACTACCACCTACAATGAGCAGTTCTTC; V gene: TRBV7-2; D gene: NA; J gene: TRBJ2-1; clone size: NA; CDR3 length: 15
CDR3 protein: CASSETGAVGTEAFF; CDR3 DNA: TGTGCCAGCAGTGAAACCGGGGCGGTAGGGACTGAAGCTTTCTTT; V gene: TRBV6-1; D gene: NA; J gene: TRBJ1-1; clone size: NA; CDR3 length: 15
CDR3 protein: CASSIGLAGGKTTDTQYF; CDR3 DNA: TGCGCCAGCAGCATTGGACTAGCGGGAGGAAAGACCACAGATACGCAGTATTTT; V gene: TRBV5-1; D gene: TRBD2; J gene: TRBJ2-3; clone size: NA; CDR3 length: 18
CDR3 protein: CASSAIQGAVYNEQFF; CDR3 DNA: TGTGCCAGCAGTGCAATACAGGGGGCGGTCTACAATGAGCAGTTCTTC; V gene: TRBV6-4; D gene: TRBD1; J gene: TRBJ2-1; clone size: NA; CDR3 length: 16
CDR3 protein: CASSPPVLAGPVRHYEQYF; CDR3 DNA: TGTGCCAGCTCACCACCGGTCCTAGCGGGACCGGTCCGGCACTACGAGCAGTACTTC; V gene: TRBV18; D gene: TRBD2; J gene: TRBJ2-7; clone size: NA; CDR3 length: 19
CDR3 protein: CASSLVPAFSGNTIYF; CDR3 DNA: TGCGCCAGCAGCTTGGTCCCGGCTTTCTCTGGAAACACCATATATTTT; V gene: TRBV5-1; D gene: NA; J gene: TRBJ1-3; clone size: once; CDR3 length: 16
CDR3 protein: CASSLSGARTDTQYF; CDR3 DNA: TGTGCCAGCAGCCTCAGCGGGGCCCGCACAGATACGCAGTATTTT; V gene: TRBV7-2; D gene: TRBD2; J gene: TRBJ2-3; clone size: NA; CDR3 length: 15
CDR3 protein: CASGAIQPQHF; CDR3 DNA: TGTGCCAGCGGGGCAATTCAGCCCCAGCATTTT; V gene: TRBV6-1; D gene: NA; J gene: TRBJ1-5; clone size: NA; CDR3 length: 11
CDR3 protein: CASSGGQDPQHF; CDR3 DNA: TGTGCCAGCAGTGGAGGACAGGATCCCCAGCATTTT; V gene: TRBV2; D gene: TRBD1; J gene: TRBJ1-5; clone size: once; CDR3 length: 12
CDR3 protein: CASSLGAEQETQYF; CDR3 DNA: TGTGCCAGCAGCTTAGGGGCAGAACAAGAGACCCAGTACTTC; V gene: TRBV7-2; D gene: NA; J gene: TRBJ2-5; clone size: once; CDR3 length: 14
CDR3 protein: CAISGGARQETQYF; CDR3 DNA: TGTGCCATCAGTGGGGGCGCACGCCAAGAGACCCAGTACTTC; V gene: TRBV10-3; D gene: NA; J gene: TRBJ2-5; clone size: few; CDR3 length: 14
CDR3 protein: CASSLADRRNEQFF; CDR3 DNA: TGTGCTAGCAGCTTAGCCGACAGGCGGAATGAGCAGTTCTTC; V gene: TRBV7-7; D gene: NA; J gene: TRBJ2-1; clone size: NA; CDR3 length: 14
CDR3 protein: CATGQGKFGEQFF; CDR3 DNA: TGTGCCACGGGACAGGGAAAGTTCGGTGAGCAGTTCTTC; V gene: TRBV10-3; D gene: TRBD1; J gene: TRBJ2-1; clone size: NA; CDR3 length: 13
CDR3 protein: CASSLEGSSGNTIYF; CDR3 DNA: TGTGCCAGCAGCTTAGAAGGCAGCTCTGGAAACACCATATATTTT; V gene: TRBV11-3; D gene: NA; J gene: TRBJ1-3; clone size: NA; CDR3 length: 15
CDR3 protein: CAWSPQVNQPQHF; CDR3 DNA: TGTGCCTGGAGTCCGCAGGTTAATCAGCCCCAGCATTTT; V gene: TRBV30; D gene: NA; J gene: TRBJ1-5; clone size: NA; CDR3 length: 13
CDR3 protein: CSVWGQINTGELFF; CDR3 DNA: TGCAGCGTCTGGGGGCAGATTAACACCGGGGAGCTGTTTTTT; V gene: TRBV29-1; D gene: NA; J gene: TRBJ2-2; clone size: few; CDR3 length: 14
CDR3 protein: CASSPSGGATRFQETQYF; CDR3 DNA: TGTGCCAGTAGTCCGTCAGGAGGGGCCACCCGTTTCCAAGAGACCCAGTACTTC; V gene: TRBV19; D gene: NA; J gene: TRBJ2-5; clone size: NA; CDR3 length: 18
CDR3 protein: CASRDIGHSYNEQFF; CDR3 DNA: TGTGCCAGCAGAGACATCGGACACTCCTACAATGAGCAGTTCTTC; V gene: TRBV4-2; D gene: NA; J gene: TRBJ2-1; clone size: NA; CDR3 length: 15
CDR3 protein: CASTSGSSTDTQYF; CDR3 DNA: TGTGCCTCCACTAGCGGATCTAGCACAGATACGCAGTATTTT; V gene: TRBV30; D gene: TRBD2; J gene: TRBJ2-3; clone size: NA; CDR3 length: 14
CDR3 protein: CASTSAETQYF; CDR3 DNA: TGTGCCAGCACCTCGGCGGAGACCCAGTACTTC; V gene: TRBV11-2; D gene: NA; J gene: TRBJ2-5; clone size: NA; CDR3 length: 11
CDR3 protein: CASSQSSEGQFF; CDR3 DNA: TGCGCCAGCAGTCAATCTTCCGAGGGGCAGTTCTTC; V gene: TRBV23-1; D gene: NA; J gene: TRBJ2-1; clone size: NA; CDR3 length: 12
CDR3 protein: CASSLRGLRVGDTQYF; CDR3 DNA: TGTGCCAGCAGTTTAAGGGGACTGAGGGTAGGAGATACGCAGTATTTT; V gene: TRBV28; D gene: NA; J gene: TRBJ2-3; clone size: NA; CDR3 length: 16
CDR3 protein: CASSRGDYEQYF; CDR3 DNA: TGTGCCAGCAGCCGTGGGGACTACGAGCAGTACTTC; V gene: TRBV7-9; D gene: NA; J gene: TRBJ2-7; clone size: NA; CDR3 length: 12
CDR3 protein: CSGATGVSEKLFF; CDR3 DNA: TGCAGCGGGGCGACAGGGGTTTCCGAAAAACTGTTTTTT; V gene: TRBV29-1; D gene: TRBD1; J gene: TRBJ1-4; clone size: NA; CDR3 length: 13
CDR3 protein: CASNPGLRSSYNEQFF; CDR3 DNA: TGTGCCAGCAATCCGGGACTAAGGAGCTCCTACAATGAGCAGTTCTTC; V gene: TRBV27; D gene: TRBD2; J gene: TRBJ2-1; clone size: NA; CDR3 length: 16
CDR3 protein: CASSEGTVTEAFF; CDR3 DNA: TGCGCCAGCAGCGAGGGGACGGTCACTGAAGCTTTCTTT; V gene: TRBV5-1; D gene: NA; J gene: TRBJ1-1; clone size: NA; CDR3 length: 13